Listed here are 20 T cell receptor beta chains from one sample, sequenced in a study of blood T cell repertoires in COVID-19. The data were produced by immunoSEQ multiplex PCR, yet TCRdb's version contains in-frame clones alone and is incomplete. This sample has around 200,000 clones, with 75% to 90% found just once. The sequencing sample was made of PBMCs or T cells enriched from blood (not recorded which). The receptors originated from a woman under 30 who had recovered from COVID-19.

V is TRBV5-1 and J is TRBJ2-3; 10 bases align to TRBD1. Losses at the gene ends were 7 bases for V and 0 bases for J; bases not matched to a gene: 5. This CDR3 is built from 15 residues. The V gene's germline CDR1 is SGHRS and CDR2 YFSETQ. The CDR3 region is CASDRTGGSTDTQYF. The CDR3, as DNA: TGCGCCAGCGACCGGACAGGGGGAAGCACAGATACGCAGTATTTT.

V usage is TRBV27 and J usage is TRBJ2-7, with 8 nucleotides matching TRBD2. Germline trimming cut 9 bases from V and 5 bases from J; bases unmatched to any gene: 18. CDR3 length: 16 residues. Germline CDR1 MNHEY, CDR2 SMNVEV (reference sequence). The CDR3 sequence is CASCPRGASGFHEQYF. CDR3 sequence (DNA): TGTGCCAGTTGCCCTAGGGGGGCTAGCGGGTTTCACGAGCAGTACTTC.

The V call is TRBV7-9, the J call TRBJ1-1, with TRBD1 identical over 8 bases. V lost 6 bases, J lost 4 bases, and 4 bases stayed unmatched. The CDR3 is made up of 13 amino acids. CDR1 and CDR2 (germline): SEHNR, FQNEAQ (reference sequence). The CDR3 sequence is CASRRDRGTEAFF. CDR3 sequence (DNA): TGTGCCAGCAGACGCGACAGGGGCACTGAAGCTTTCTTT.

V is TRBV5-8 and J is TRBJ2-7; D perhaps matches TRBD2 (6 bases). This CDR3 contains 12 residues. Germline CDR1 is SGHTS and CDR2 is YDEGEE. V was pared by 6 bases and J by 2 bases, with 9 bases between. CDR3 amino acids: CASTGGPYEQYF. In DNA form, the CDR3 reads TGTGCCAGCACCGGGGGTCCCTACGAGCAGTACTTC.

The chain is built from TRBV27 and TRBJ2-7; 11 positions agree with TRBD2. J gave up 1 base and V 8 bases, and 4 bases lay outside the gene matches. Germline V gene sequence: CDR1 MNHEY, CDR2 SMNVEV (reference sequence). This CDR3 contains 14 residues. This CDR3 reads CASYGLAGSYEQYF. The CDR3 nucleotides are TGTGCCAGCTATGGACTAGCGGGTTCCTACGAGCAGTACTTC.

The V gene is TRBV7-3, the J gene TRBJ2-1; 11 positions agree with TRBD2. CDR3 length equals 16 residues. J was trimmed by 2 bases and V by 5 bases; bases with no gene match: 5. CDR1 and CDR2 (germline): SGHTA, FQGTGA. This CDR3 reads CASSLSGRAAYNEQFF. Written as DNA, the CDR3 is TGTGCCAGCAGCCTTAGCGGGAGGGCGGCCTACAATGAGCAGTTCTTC. Looking up the rest from reference TRBV7-3 and TRBJ2-1 gives the full variable domain: GAGVSQTPSNKVTEKGKYVELRCDPISGHTALYWYRQSLGQGPEFLIYFQGTGAADDSGLPNDRFFAVRPEGSVSTLKIQRTERGDSAVYLCASSLSGRAAYNEQFFGPGTRLTVL.

The J gene is TRBJ2-3, the V gene TRBV20-1; possibly TRBD1 for D (5 bases). This CDR3 is built from 11 residues. CDR1 is DFQATT, CDR2 SNEGSKA, per germline (reference sequence). In DNA form, the CDR3 reads TGCACAAAGGGGTGGGCAGATACGCAGTATTTT. Translation: CTKGWADTQYF.

The gene calls are TRBV28 and TRBJ1-2; D remains unclear. V was cut by 6 bases and J by 4 bases, with 6 bases left in between. Germline CDR1 and CDR2: MDHEN and SYDVKM. This CDR3 spans 11 amino acids. CDR3 nucleotide sequence: TGTGCCAGCAGCACGGGCTATGGCTACACCTTC. Residues: CASSTGYGYTF.

The chain combines TRBV2 with TRBJ1-2; D gene uncertain. Trimming removed 4 bases from V and 6 bases from J, with 12 bases in between. CDR3 length: 13 residues. Per the germline V gene, CDR1 is SNHLY and CDR2 is FYNNEI. The chain's CDR3 is CASSGFSGNGYTF. The CDR3 bases are TGTGCCAGCAGTGGGTTTTCGGGAAATGGCTACACCTTC.

This chain links TRBV23-1 with TRBJ2-1; 10 bases fit TRBD2. TRBV23-1 is marked as an open reading frame, function uncertain. J lost 9 bases, V lost 3 bases, and 20 bases had no gene match. This CDR3 spans 19 amino acids. The CDR3 loop reads CASSQSGWASGSSKGEQFF. DNA for the CDR3: TGCGCCAGCAGTCAGTCGGGTTGGGCTAGCGGGAGCTCCAAGGGTGAGCAGTTCTTC.

V and J are TRBV6-5 and TRBJ2-1; 9 bases are a match to TRBD2. CDR1 and CDR2 from the germline V gene are MNHEY and SVGAGI. This CDR3 contains 14 residues. With V trimmed by 6 bases and J by 6 bases, 6 bases remained unmatched. The CDR3 sequence: CASRPGTSLNEQFF. In nucleotides, the CDR3 is TGTGCCAGCAGGCCCGGGACTAGCCTCAATGAGCAGTTCTTC.

J is TRBJ2-2 and V is TRBV19; D unresolved. The CDR3 has 16 amino acids. V gave up 6 bases and J gave up 0 bases, with 14 bases separating them. Germline V gene data show CDR1 as LNHDA and CDR2 as SQIVND (reference sequence). CDR3 in amino acids: CASSRRLSANTGELFF. The CDR3 DNA reads TGTGCCAGTAGCCGCAGACTCAGCGCGAACACCGGGGAGCTGTTTTTT.

V usage is TRBV27 and J usage is TRBJ2-3; 10 nucleotides align to TRBD2. V trimming: 4 bases; J trimming: 8 bases; junction bases outside the gene matches: 9. Germline V gene lookup returns CDR1 MNHEY and CDR2 SMNVEV (reference sequence). The CDR3 contains 15 residues. CDR3 protein: CASSSGTSVTFTQYF. For the CDR3, the DNA is TGTGCCAGCAGTTCCGGGACTAGCGTGACATTTACGCAGTATTTT.

The chain has TRBV7-8 and TRBJ2-7; D might be TRBD2 (5 bases). CDR3 length: 15 residues. Germline assignment: CDR1 SGHVS and CDR2 FQNEAQ. Trimming shortened V by 1 base and J by 3 bases, and 13 bases separated the two germline ends. The CDR3 protein is CASSLELTTNYEQYF. CDR3 DNA: TGTGCCAGCAGCTTAGAGCTGACTACCAACTACGAGCAGTACTTC.

The chain has TRBV4-1 and TRBJ2-1; TRBD2 aligns across 9 bases. The CDR3 runs to 17 residues. V shed 0 bases, J shed 3 bases, and the junction held 6 bases outside the gene matches. Germline V lookup: CDR1 MGHRA, CDR2 YSYEKL. The CDR3 DNA reads as TGCGCCAGCAGCCAAGACGCTAGCGGGAACATCTACAATGAGCAGTTCTTC. Its protein product is CASSQDASGNIYNEQFF.

This rearrangement joins TRBV28 to TRBJ2-7; 11 bases align to TRBD1. V was pared by 6 bases and J by 3 bases, with 4 bases of the junction left unmatched. The CDR3 runs 14 residues. CDR1 is MDHEN and CDR2 is SYDVKM in the germline V gene. The CDR3 sequence is CASSWTGGGYEQYF. The CDR3 DNA follows: TGTGCCAGCAGCTGGACAGGGGGCGGCTACGAGCAGTACTTC.

The gene calls are TRBV6-5 and TRBJ1-6; TRBD1 might be the D (5 bases). V gave up 6 bases and J gave up 7 bases, with 16 bases separating them. CDR3 length equals 15 residues. The germline V gene has CDR1 MNHEY and CDR2 SVGAGI. In DNA form, the CDR3 reads TGTGCCAGCAGACCAAGGGAGGGGTCCAATTCACCCCTCCACTTT. It codes for CASRPREGSNSPLHF.

CDR3 protein: CASSPIPYGGETQYF. The DNA of the CDR3 is TGTGCCAGCAGCCCAATACCATACGGGGGGGAGACCCAGTACTTC. This chain links TRBV9 with TRBJ2-5; 7 bases align to TRBD2. Trimming at V came to 4 bases and at J to 5 bases, leaving 11 bases not matched to a gene. CDR1 is SGDLS, CDR2 YYNGEE, per germline. CDR3 length equals 15 residues.

The V and J genes are TRBV6-5 and TRBJ2-1; D is unresolved. Trimming removed 8 bases from V and 3 bases from J, with 8 bases in between. This CDR3 spans 12 amino acids. Germline CDR1 is MNHEY and CDR2 is SVGAGI. The chain's CDR3 is CASAEFYNEQFF. The DNA of the CDR3 is TGTGCCAGCGCGGAGTTCTACAATGAGCAGTTCTTC.

The CDR3 protein is CASSQGAGTGLFEQYF. DNA of the CDR3: TGTGCCAGCAGTCAAGGGGCCGGGACAGGGCTGTTCGAGCAGTACTTC. The V gene is TRBV28, the J gene TRBJ2-7, with 9 bases lining up with TRBD1. Trimming took 5 bases from V and 6 from J; bases not matched to a gene: 14. CDR3 size: 16 residues. The germline V gene has CDR1 MDHEN and CDR2 SYDVKM.